These 18 T cell receptor beta chains originate from one sample sequenced in a study of Graves' ophthalmopathy and Graves' hyperthyroidism. For repertoire sequencing, the TCR beta CDR3 regions were amplified from RNA transcripts. After a first-round RT-PCR with HTBI primers, a second-round multiplex PCR was run. Via MiXCR, TCRdb re-called the multiplex PCR reads, giving one row per CDR3 protein. The data show about 150,000 distinct CDR3 sequences, roughly two fifths seen once. The specimen sequenced was peripheral blood. The receptors were gathered from a woman aged 40 to 50 with Graves' ophthalmopathy.

There are many counts of this clonotype. The chain has TRBV7-2 and TRBJ2-5, with 7 bases that match TRBD2. CDR3 length: 15 residues. Trimming at V came to 2 bases and at J to 2 bases, leaving 5 bases not matched to a gene. Germline CDR1 SGHTA, CDR2 FQGNSA. In DNA form, the CDR3 reads TGTGCCAGCAGCTTATGGACTAGAGAGCAAGAGACCCAGTACTTC. It is translated as CASSLWTREQETQYF.

The chain links TRBV30 to TRBJ2-6; D is uncertain. Germline assignment: CDR1 GTSNPN and CDR2 SVGIG (reference sequence). V gave up 3 bases and J gave up 2 bases, with 11 bases separating them. This CDR3 is built from 15 residues. The CDR3 loop reads CAWSYRITGANVLTF. The DNA for the CDR3 is TGTGCCTGGAGCTATAGGATAACTGGGGCCAACGTCCTGACTTTC.

J is TRBJ2-7 and V is TRBV20-1; D may match TRBD1 or TRBD2 (7 bases each). The CDR3 extends over 14 amino acids. Trimming pared 3 bases from V and 3 bases from J, leaving 15 bases between. Germline V gene lookup returns CDR1 DFQATT and CDR2 SNEGSKA (reference sequence). CDR3 in DNA: TGCAGTGCTAGTAAGGGGGCGGGGGACTACGAGCAGTACTTC. Residues: CSASKGAGDYEQYF.

In this sample, this clonotype turned up many times. The rearrangement uses TRBV6-1 and TRBJ1-2; 7 bases map to TRBD1. V was clipped by 3 bases and J by 4 bases; unmatched bases: 11. The germline V gene encodes CDR1 MNHNS and CDR2 SASEGT. This CDR3 spans 16 amino acids. CDR3 bases: TGTGCCAGCAGTGAGGCCAGGGGGGCCGCTTCCTATGGCTACACCTTC. Protein sequence: CASSEARGAASYGYTF.

The sample holds many counts of this clonotype. The CDR3 here is CASSRGDGGELFF. The DNA for the CDR3 is TGTGCCAGCAGCCGGGGGGACGGCGGGGAGCTGTTTTTT. This sequence joins TRBV2 and TRBJ2-2; 7 bases are shared with TRBD2. This CDR3 has 13 amino acids. V lost 6 bases to trimming and J lost 7 bases; unmatched junction nucleotides: 5. Germline CDR1 is SNHLY and CDR2 is FYNNEI. The full variable domain, in which reference TRBV2 and TRBJ2-2 provide the parts outside the CDR3, is EPEVTQTPSHQVTQMGQEVILRCVPISNHLYFYWYRQILGQKVEFLVSFYNNEISEKSEIFDDQFSVERPDGSNFTLKIRSTKLEDSAMYFCASSRGDGGELFFGEGSRLTVL.

This clonotype came up many times. CDR3 region: CASSRTVTGNTIYF. The CDR3 nucleotides read TGTGCCAGCAGCCGGACAGTGACTGGAAACACCATATATTTT. The rearrangement joins TRBV7-8 to TRBJ1-3, with D possibly TRBD1 on 6 matching bases. Germline V gives CDR1 SGHVS, CDR2 FQNEAQ. Trimming removed 5 bases from V and 2 bases from J, with 10 bases in between. This CDR3 contains 14 residues.

This clonotype was counted only a few times. The chain uses TRBV27 and TRBJ2-5; possibly TRBD2 for D (6 bases). Per germline, CDR1 MNHEY and CDR2 SMNVEV (reference sequence). The ends were cut back, 5 bases at V and 9 bases at J, with 19 bases in the middle. The CDR3 runs to 14 residues. The CDR3 spells CASSGGYALSAQYF. For the CDR3, the DNA is TGTGCCAGCAGTGGGGGGTATGCGCTATCCGCCCAGTACTTC.

There are many counts of this clonotype. This chain joins TRBV15 and TRBJ1-6; D perhaps matches TRBD1 (6 bases). V dropped 0 bases and J dropped 10 bases, with 16 bases sitting between them. Germline CDR1 LNHNV, CDR2 YYDKDF (reference sequence). This CDR3 contains 16 residues. In nucleotides, the CDR3 is TGTGCCACCAGCAGAGATCGGGCCAGGGGAGAGTCACCCCTCCACTTT. Translating it yields CATSRDRARGESPLHF.

This sequence joins TRBV6-1 and TRBJ1-5, with D perhaps TRBD1 (5 bases). Germline-derived CDR1 and CDR2 are MNHNS and SASEGT. The CDR3 is 12 amino acids. V lost 8 bases to trimming and J lost 6 bases, with 11 bases between them. The CDR3 region has the DNA TGTGCCAGCGGGCAGGGCTTTCAGCCCCAGCATTTT. Translating gives CASGQGFQPQHF.

This chain links TRBV29-1 with TRBJ1-5; tentatively, D is TRBD1 (5 bases). The CDR3 runs 12 residues. Germline CDR1 is SQVTM and CDR2 is ANQGSEA. V was cut by 5 bases and J by 2 bases, with 7 bases left in between. The CDR3, as DNA: TGCAGCGTTCAGGGAGGCAATCAGCCCCAGCATTTT. This encodes CSVQGGNQPQHF.

This clonotype was counted at least ten times. The rearrangement joins TRBV6-2 or TRBV6-3 to TRBJ1-5, with D uncertain. Germline V gene data show CDR1 as MNHEY and CDR2 as SVGEGT. V shed 4 bases and J shed 5 bases, with 9 bases lying between them. CDR3 length: 13 amino acids. CDR3 in amino acids: CASSSFRDQPQHF. The CDR3 DNA is TGTGCCAGCAGTTCCTTTAGAGATCAGCCCCAGCATTTT.

This rearrangement joins TRBV6-5 to TRBJ1-6; D is possibly TRBD1 (5 bases). Germline V CDR1 and CDR2: MNHEY, SVGAGI. V lost 2 bases and J lost 5, with 13 bases in between. CDR3 size: 16 residues. The CDR3 reads CASSYRGRGDNSPLHF. DNA of the CDR3: TGTGCCAGCAGTTACCGGGGGAGAGGGGATAATTCACCCCTCCACTTT.

In its sample, this clonotype was seen many times. This chain joins TRBV19 and TRBJ1-1; D is unresolved. Germline CDR1 reads LNHDA; CDR2 reads SQIVND (reference sequence). The CDR3 contains 13 residues. Trimming left V 6 bases short and J 5 bases short, with 13 bases between. CDR3 sequence: CASSNSRITEAFF. CDR3 DNA sequence: TGTGCCAGTAGCAATAGCAGGATTACTGAAGCTTTCTTT. The variable domain in full, completed from reference TRBV19 and TRBJ1-1, reads DGGITQSPKYLFRKEGQNVTLSCEQNLNHDAMYWYRQDPGQGLRLIYYSQIVNDFQKGDIAEGYSVSREKKESFPLTVTSAQKNPTAFYLCASSNSRITEAFFGQGTRLTVV.

V is TRBV7-4 and J is TRBJ2-7, with 9 bases identical to TRBD2. The CDR3 contains 14 residues. CDR1 and CDR2 (germline): SGHVT, SQSDAQ. Germline trimming cut 11 bases from V and 7 bases from J; bases unmatched to any gene: 15. In nucleotides, the CDR3 is TGTGCCCGCCAGGTCGGACTAGCGTTGGAAGAGCAGTACTTC. Translating it yields CARQVGLALEEQYF.

This clonotype appeared many times. CDR3 residues: CASSLYLGHTEAFF. The DNA for the CDR3 is TGTGCCAGCAGCTTATATCTAGGGCACACTGAAGCTTTCTTT. V usage is TRBV7-9 and J usage is TRBJ1-1; D gene unclear. The CDR3 contains 14 residues. Germline V lookup: CDR1 SEHNR, CDR2 FQNEAQ (reference sequence). V shed 2 bases and J shed 3 bases, with 10 bases lying between them.

The rearrangement uses TRBV6-1 and TRBJ2-2; D remains ambiguous. Deletions cut 2 bases from V and 4 bases from J, with 5 bases between. The CDR3 runs 13 residues. Germline V gives CDR1 MNHNS, CDR2 SASEGT. The CDR3 spells CASSELFTGELFF. In DNA form, the CDR3 reads TGTGCCAGCAGTGAACTCTTCACCGGGGAGCTGTTTTTT.

This clonotype was observed at least ten times. The chain links TRBV20-1 to TRBJ1-5, with 7 nucleotides matching TRBD1. This CDR3 is 16 amino acids long. V trimming: 5 bases; J trimming: 1 base; junction bases outside the gene matches: 11. CDR1 DFQATT and CDR2 SNEGSKA come from the germline V gene (reference sequence). The CDR3 loop reads CSAGGQPGLSNQPQHF. The DNA of the CDR3 is TGCAGTGCTGGGGGACAGCCTGGCCTGAGCAATCAGCCCCAGCATTTT.

This clonotype came up a few times. The gene calls are TRBV6-1 and TRBJ1-5; 7 bases agree with TRBD1. Per the germline V gene, CDR1 is MNHNS and CDR2 is SASEGT. Germline trimming cut 7 bases from V and 1 base from J; bases unmatched to any gene: 4. The CDR3 covers 14 residues. CDR3 in DNA: TGTGCCAGCAATCCGACAGGGAGCAATCAGCCCCAGCATTTT. The encoded protein is CASNPTGSNQPQHF.